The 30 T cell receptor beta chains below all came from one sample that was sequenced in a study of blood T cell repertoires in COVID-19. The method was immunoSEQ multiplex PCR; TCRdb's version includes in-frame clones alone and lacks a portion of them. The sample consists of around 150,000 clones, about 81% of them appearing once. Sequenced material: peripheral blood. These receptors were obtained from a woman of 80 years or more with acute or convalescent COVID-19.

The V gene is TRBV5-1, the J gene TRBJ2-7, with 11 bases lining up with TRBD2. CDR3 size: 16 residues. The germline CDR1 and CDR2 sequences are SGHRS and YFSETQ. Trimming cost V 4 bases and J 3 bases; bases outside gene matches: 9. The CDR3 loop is CASSRVAGGQSYEQYF. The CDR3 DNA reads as TGCGCCAGCAGCCGGGTAGCGGGGGGGCAGAGCTACGAGCAGTACTTC.

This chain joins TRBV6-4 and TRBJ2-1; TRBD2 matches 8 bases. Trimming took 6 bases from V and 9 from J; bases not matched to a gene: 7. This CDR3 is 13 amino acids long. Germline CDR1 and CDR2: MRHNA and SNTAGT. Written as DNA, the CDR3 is TGTGCCAGCAGCCTGACTAGCGCGGGTGAGCAGTTCTTC. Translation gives CASSLTSAGEQFF.

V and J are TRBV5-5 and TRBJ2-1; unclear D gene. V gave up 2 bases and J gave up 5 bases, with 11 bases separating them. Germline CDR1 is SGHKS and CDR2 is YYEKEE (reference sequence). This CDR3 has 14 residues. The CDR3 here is CASSFQRFNNEQFF. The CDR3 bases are TGTGCCAGCAGCTTCCAGAGGTTTAACAATGAGCAGTTCTTC.

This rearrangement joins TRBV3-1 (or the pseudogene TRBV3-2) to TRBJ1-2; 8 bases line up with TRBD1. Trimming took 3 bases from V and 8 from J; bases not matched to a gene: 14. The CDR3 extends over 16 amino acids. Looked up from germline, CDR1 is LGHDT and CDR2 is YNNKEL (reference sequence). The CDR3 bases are TGTGCCAGCAGCCAGTTAGGACAGGGAGAATCTGAGGGCTACACCTTC. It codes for CASSQLGQGESEGYTF.

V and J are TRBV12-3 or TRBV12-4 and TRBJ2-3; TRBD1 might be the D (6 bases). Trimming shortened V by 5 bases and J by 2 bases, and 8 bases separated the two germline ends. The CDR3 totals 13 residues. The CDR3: CASSGTITDTQYF. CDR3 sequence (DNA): TGTGCCAGCAGTGGGACAATCACAGATACGCAGTATTTT.

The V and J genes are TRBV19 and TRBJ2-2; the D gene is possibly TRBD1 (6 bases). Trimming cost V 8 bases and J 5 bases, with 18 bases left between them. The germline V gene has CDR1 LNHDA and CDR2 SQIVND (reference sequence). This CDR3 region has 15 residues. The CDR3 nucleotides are TGTGCCAGTTCCATTTCAAACAGGGAAACCGGGGAGCTGTTTTTT. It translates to CASSISNRETGELFF.

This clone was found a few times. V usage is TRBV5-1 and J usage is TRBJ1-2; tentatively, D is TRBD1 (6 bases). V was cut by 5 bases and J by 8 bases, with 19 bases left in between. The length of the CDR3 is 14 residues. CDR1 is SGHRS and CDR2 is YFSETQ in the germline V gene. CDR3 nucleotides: TGCGCCAGCAGACCTGGGGGACAAGGGAGCGGCTACACCTTC. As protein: CASRPGGQGSGYTF.

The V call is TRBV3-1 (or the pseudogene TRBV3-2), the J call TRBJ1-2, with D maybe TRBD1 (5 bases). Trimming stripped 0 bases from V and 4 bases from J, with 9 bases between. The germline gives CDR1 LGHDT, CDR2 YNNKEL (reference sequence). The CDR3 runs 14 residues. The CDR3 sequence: CASSQEYGGYGYTF. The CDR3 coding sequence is TGTGCCAGCAGCCAAGAGTACGGGGGCTATGGCTACACCTTC.

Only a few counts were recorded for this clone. The CDR3 is CASSQSSREYSNEQFF. CDR3 DNA: TGCGCCAGCAGTCAATCCTCGCGGGAGTACAGCAATGAGCAGTTCTTC. The chain is built from TRBV23-1 and TRBJ2-1; 7 nucleotides align to TRBD2. TRBV23-1 is an ORF, and what it does is uncertain. The CDR3 runs to 16 residues. With V trimmed by 0 bases and J by 6 bases, 8 bases remained unmatched.

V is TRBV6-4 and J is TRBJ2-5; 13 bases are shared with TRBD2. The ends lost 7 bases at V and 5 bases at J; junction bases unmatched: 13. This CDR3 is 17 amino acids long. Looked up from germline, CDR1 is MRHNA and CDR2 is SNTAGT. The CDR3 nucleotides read TGTGCCAGCACCCCTATCCCCGGACTAGCGGGAGTGGAGACCCAGTACTTC. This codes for CASTPIPGLAGVETQYF.

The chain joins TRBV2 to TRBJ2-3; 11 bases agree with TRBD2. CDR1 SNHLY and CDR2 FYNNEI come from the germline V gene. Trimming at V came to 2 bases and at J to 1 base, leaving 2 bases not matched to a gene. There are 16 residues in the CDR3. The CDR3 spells CASSEPLAGGTDTQYF. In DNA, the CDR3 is TGTGCCAGCAGTGAACCACTAGCGGGGGGCACAGATACGCAGTATTTT.

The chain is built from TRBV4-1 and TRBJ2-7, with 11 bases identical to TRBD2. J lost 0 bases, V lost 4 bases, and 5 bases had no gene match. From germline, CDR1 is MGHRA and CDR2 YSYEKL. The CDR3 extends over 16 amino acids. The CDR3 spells CASSPGLADISYEQYF. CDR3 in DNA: TGCGCCAGCAGCCCGGGACTAGCGGACATCTCCTACGAGCAGTACTTC.

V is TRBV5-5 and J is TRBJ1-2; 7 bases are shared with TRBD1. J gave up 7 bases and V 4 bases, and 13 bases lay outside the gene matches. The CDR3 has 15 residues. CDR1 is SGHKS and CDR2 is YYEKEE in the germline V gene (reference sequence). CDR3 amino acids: CASSPPGTVLRGYTF. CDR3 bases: TGTGCCAGCAGCCCACCCGGGACAGTGCTTCGTGGCTACACCTTC.

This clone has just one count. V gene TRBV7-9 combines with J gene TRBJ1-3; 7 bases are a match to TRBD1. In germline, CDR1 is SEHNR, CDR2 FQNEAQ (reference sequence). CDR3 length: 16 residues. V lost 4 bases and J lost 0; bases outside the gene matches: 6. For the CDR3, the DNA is TGTGCCAGCAGCTACGCGACAGGGCTCTCTGGAAACACCATATATTTT. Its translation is CASSYATGLSGNTIYF.

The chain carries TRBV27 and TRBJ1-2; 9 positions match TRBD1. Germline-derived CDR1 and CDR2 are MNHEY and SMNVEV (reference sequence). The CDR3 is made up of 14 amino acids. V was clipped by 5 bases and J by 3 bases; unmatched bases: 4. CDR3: CASSPGQGYYGYTF. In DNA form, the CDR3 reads TGTGCCAGCAGTCCGGGACAGGGTTACTATGGCTACACCTTC.

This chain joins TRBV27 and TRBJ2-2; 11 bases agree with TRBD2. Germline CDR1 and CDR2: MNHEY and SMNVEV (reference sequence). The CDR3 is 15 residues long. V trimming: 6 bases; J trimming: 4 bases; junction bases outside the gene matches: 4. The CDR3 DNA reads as TGTGCCAGCAGAACTAGCGGGGGCCCCACCGGGGAGCTGTTTTTT. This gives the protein CASRTSGGPTGELFF.

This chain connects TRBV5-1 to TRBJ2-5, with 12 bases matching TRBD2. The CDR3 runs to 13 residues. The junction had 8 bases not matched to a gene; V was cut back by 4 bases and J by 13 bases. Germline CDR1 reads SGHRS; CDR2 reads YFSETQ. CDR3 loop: CASSLRLAGVLYF. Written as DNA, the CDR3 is TGCGCCAGCAGCCTAAGACTAGCGGGAGTTCTGTACTTC.

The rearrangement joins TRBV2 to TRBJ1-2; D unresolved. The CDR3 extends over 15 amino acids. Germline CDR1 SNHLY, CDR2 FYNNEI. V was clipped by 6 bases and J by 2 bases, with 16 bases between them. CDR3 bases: TGTGCCAGCAGACTAAGCGAGGCGGGAAACTATGGCTACACCTTC. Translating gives CASRLSEAGNYGYTF.

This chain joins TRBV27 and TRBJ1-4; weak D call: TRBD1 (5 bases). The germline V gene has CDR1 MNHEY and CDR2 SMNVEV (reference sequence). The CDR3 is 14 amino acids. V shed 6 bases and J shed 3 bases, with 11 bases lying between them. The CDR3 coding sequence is TGTGCCAGCAGGCGGGGGACGGCTAATGAAAAACTGTTTTTT. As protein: CASRRGTANEKLFF.

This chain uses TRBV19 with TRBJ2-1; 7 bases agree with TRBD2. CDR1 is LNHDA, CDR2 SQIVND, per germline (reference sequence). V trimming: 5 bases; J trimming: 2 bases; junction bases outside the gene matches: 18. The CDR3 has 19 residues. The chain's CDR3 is CASSRPHEFGLAAYNEQFF. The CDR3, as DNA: TGTGCCAGTAGTCGCCCTCACGAATTTGGGCTAGCGGCCTACAATGAGCAGTTCTTC. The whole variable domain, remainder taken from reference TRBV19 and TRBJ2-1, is DGGITQSPKYLFRKEGQNVTLSCEQNLNHDAMYWYRQDPGQGLRLIYYSQIVNDFQKGDIAEGYSVSREKKESFPLTVTSAQKNPTAFYLCASSRPHEFGLAAYNEQFFGPGTRLTVL.

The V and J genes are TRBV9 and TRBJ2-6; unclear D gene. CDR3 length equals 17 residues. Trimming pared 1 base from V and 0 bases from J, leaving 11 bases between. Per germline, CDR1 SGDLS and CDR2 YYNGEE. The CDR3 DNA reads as TGTGCCAGCAGCGTAAGAGGATCCGTCTCTGGGGCCAACGTCCTGACTTTC. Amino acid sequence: CASSVRGSVSGANVLTF.

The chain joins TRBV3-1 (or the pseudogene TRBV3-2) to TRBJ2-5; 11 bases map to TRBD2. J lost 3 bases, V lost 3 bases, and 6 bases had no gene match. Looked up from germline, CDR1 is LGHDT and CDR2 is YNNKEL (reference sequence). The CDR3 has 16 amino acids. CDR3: CASSHPLAGVEETQYF. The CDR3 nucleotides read TGTGCCAGCAGCCACCCACTAGCGGGGGTAGAAGAGACCCAGTACTTC.

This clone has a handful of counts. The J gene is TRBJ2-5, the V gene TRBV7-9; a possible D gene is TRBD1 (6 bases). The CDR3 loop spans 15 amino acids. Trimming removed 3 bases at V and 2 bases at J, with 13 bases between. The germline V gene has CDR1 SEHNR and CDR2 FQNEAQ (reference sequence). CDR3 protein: CASSFGLQGQETQYF. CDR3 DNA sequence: TGTGCCAGCAGCTTTGGTCTTCAGGGGCAAGAGACCCAGTACTTC.

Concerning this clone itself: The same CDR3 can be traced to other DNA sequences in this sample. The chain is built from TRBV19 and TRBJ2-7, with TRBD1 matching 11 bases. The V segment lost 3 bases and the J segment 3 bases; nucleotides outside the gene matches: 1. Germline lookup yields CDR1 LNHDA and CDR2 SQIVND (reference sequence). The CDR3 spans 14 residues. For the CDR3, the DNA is TGTGCCAGTAGTATTGGGACAGGGGGCTACGAGCAGTACTTC. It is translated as CASSIGTGGYEQYF.

The CDR3 sequence is CASSLKGTPEAFF. The CDR3 nucleotides read TGCGCCAGCAGCTTGAAGGGGACTCCTGAAGCTTTCTTT. V is TRBV5-1 and J is TRBJ1-1, with D possibly being TRBD1 (5 bases). With 1 base removed from V and 6 bases from J, the gap between germline ends came to 10 bases. CDR3 length: 13 residues. CDR1 SGHRS and CDR2 YFSETQ come from the germline V gene.

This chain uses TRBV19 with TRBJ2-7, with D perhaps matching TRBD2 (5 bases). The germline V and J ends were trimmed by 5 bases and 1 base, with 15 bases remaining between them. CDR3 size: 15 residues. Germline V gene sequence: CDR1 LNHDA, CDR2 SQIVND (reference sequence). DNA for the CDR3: TGTGCCAGTAGTCCCCAGAGCGGACCTTCCTACGAGCAGTACTTC. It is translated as CASSPQSGPSYEQYF. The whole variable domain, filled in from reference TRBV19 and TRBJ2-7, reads DGGITQSPKYLFRKEGQNVTLSCEQNLNHDAMYWYRQDPGQGLRLIYYSQIVNDFQKGDIAEGYSVSREKKESFPLTVTSAQKNPTAFYLCASSPQSGPSYEQYFGPGTRLTVT.

The CDR3 reads CASSRSGMKKETQYF. In DNA form, the CDR3 reads TGTGCCAGCAGCAGAAGCGGGATGAAAAAAGAGACCCAGTACTTC. The V gene is TRBV7-2, the J gene TRBJ2-5; the match to TRBD2 covers 7 bases. The V gene's germline CDR1 is SGHTA and CDR2 FQGNSA. Unmatched junction bases numbered 9, after V lost 5 bases and J lost 3 bases. The CDR3 has 15 residues.

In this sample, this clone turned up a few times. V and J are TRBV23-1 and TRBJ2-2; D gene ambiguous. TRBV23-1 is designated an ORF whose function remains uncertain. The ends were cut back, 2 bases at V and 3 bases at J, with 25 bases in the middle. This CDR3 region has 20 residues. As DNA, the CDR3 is TGCGCCAGCAGTCAACCTTCTTTACCCGGCCCACTATGGGACACCGGGGAGCTGTTTTTT. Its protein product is CASSQPSLPGPLWDTGELFF.

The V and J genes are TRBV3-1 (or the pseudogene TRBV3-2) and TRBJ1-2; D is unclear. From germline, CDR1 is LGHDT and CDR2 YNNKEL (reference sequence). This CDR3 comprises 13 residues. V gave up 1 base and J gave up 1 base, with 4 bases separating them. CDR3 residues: CASSQASNYGYTF. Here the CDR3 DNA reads TGTGCCAGCAGCCAAGCCAGTAACTATGGCTACACCTTC.

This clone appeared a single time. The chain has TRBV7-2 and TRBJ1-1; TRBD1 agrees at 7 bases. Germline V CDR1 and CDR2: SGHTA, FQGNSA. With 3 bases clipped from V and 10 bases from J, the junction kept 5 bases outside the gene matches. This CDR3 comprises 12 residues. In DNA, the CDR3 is TGTGCCAGCAGCTTCGAGACAGGGAGAGCTTTCTTT. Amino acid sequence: CASSFETGRAFF.